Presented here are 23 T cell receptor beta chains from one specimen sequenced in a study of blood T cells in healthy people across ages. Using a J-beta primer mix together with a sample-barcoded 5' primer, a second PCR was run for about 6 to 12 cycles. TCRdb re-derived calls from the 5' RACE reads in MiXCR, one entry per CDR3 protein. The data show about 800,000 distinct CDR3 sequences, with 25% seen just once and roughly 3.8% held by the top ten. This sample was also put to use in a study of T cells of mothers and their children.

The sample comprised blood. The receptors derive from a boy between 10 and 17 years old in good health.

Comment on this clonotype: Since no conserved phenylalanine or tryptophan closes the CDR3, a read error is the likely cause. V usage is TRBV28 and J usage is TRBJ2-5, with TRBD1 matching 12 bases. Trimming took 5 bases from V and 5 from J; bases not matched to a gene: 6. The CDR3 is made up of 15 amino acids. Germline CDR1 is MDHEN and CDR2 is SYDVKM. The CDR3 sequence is CASSPGTGGNETQYL. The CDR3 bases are TGTGCCAGCAGTCCTGGGACAGGGGGCAACGAGACCCAGTACCTC.

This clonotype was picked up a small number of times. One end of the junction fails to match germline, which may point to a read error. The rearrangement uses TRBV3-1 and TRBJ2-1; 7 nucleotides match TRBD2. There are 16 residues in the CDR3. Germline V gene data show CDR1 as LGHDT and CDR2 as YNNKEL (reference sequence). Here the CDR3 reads CASSPSFSGSYNEQLF. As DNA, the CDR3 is TGTGCCAGCAGCCCGAGCTTTAGCGGGTCCTACAATGAGCAGCTCTTC.

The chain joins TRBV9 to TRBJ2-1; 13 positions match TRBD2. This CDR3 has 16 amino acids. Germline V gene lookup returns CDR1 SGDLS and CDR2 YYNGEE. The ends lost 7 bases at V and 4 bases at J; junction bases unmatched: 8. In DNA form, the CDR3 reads TGTGCCAGCGGCCGGACTAGCGGGGGCCCTTACAATGAGCAGTTCTTC. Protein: CASGRTSGGPYNEQFF. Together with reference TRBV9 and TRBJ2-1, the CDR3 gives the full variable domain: DSGVTQTPKHLITATGQRVTLRCSPRSGDLSVYWYQQSLDQGLQFLIQYYNGEERAKGNILERFSAQQFPDLHSELNLSSLELGDSALYFCASGRTSGGPYNEQFFGPGTRLTVL.

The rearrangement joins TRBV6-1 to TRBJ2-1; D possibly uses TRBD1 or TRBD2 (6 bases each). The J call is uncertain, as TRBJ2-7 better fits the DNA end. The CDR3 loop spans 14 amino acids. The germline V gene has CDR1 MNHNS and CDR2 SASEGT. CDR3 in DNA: TGTGCCAGCAGCGCGGGACATAGGACCTACGAGCAGTACTTC. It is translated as CASSAGHRTYEQYF.

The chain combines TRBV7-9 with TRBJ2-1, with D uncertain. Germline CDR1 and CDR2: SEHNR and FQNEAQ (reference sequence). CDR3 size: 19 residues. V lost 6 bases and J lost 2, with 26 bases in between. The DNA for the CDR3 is TGTGCCAGCAGTCTTCCCAGAGAGGCGGTCCCGAGCCCCTACAATGAGCAGTTCTTC. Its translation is CASSLPREAVPSPYNEQFF. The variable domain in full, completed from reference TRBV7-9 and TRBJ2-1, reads DTGVSQNPRHKITKRGQNVTFRCDPISEHNRLYWYRQTLGQGPEFLTYFQNEAQLEKSRLLSDRFSAERPKGSFSTLEIQRTEQGDSAMYLCASSLPREAVPSPYNEQFFGPGTRLTVL.

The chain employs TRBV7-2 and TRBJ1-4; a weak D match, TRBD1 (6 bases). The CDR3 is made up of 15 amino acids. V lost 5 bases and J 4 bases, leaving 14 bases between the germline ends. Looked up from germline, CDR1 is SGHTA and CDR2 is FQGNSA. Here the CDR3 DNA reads TGTGCCAGCAGCCGTCAGGGGTTTATTAATGAAAAACTGTTTTTT. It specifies CASSRQGFINEKLFF.

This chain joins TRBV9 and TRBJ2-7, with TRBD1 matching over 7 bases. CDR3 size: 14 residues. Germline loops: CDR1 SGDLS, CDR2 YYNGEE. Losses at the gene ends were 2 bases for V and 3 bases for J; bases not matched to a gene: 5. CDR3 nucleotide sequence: TGTGCCAGCAGCGTCGTTGCAGGGGGCTACGAGCAGTACTTC. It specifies CASSVVAGGYEQYF. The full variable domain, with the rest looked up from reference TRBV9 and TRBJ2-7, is DSGVTQTPKHLITATGQRVTLRCSPRSGDLSVYWYQQSLDQGLQFLIQYYNGEERAKGNILERFSAQQFPDLHSELNLSSLELGDSALYFCASSVVAGGYEQYFGPGTRLTVT.

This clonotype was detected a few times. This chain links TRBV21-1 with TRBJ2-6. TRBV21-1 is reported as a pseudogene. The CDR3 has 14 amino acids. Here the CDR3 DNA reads TGTGCCAGCAGCAAGGGGTACGGGGCCAACGTCCTGACTTTC. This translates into CASSKGYGANVLTF.

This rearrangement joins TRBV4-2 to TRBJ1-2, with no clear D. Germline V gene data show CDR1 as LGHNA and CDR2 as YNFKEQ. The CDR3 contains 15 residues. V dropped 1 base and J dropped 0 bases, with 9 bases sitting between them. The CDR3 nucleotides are TGTGCCAGCAGCCAAGCGGCAGCTACTAACTATGGCTACACCTTC. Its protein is CASSQAAATNYGYTF.

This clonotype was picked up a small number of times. CDR3 in DNA: TGTGCCAGCAGCTTGTCTTTGGGGGGGCGCTCCACAGATACGCAGTATTTT. This translates into CASSLSLGGRSTDTQYF. The rearrangement joins TRBV28 to TRBJ2-3; weak D call: TRBD2 (7 bases). The germline V gene has CDR1 MDHEN and CDR2 SYDVKM. V was trimmed by 6 bases and J by 2 bases, leaving 21 bases between them. The length of the CDR3 is 17 residues.

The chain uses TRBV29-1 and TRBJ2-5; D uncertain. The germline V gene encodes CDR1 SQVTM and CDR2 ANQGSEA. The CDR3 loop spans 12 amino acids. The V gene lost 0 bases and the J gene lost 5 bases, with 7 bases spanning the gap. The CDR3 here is CSVEDFSETQYF. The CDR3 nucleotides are TGCAGCGTTGAAGATTTCTCGGAGACCCAGTACTTC. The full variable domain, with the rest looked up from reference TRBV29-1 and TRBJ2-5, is SAVISQKPSRDICQRGTSLTIQCQVDSQVTMMFWYRQQPGQSLTLIATANQGSEATYESGFVIDKFPISRPNLTFSTLTVSNMSPEDSSIYLCSVEDFSETQYFGPGTRLLVL.

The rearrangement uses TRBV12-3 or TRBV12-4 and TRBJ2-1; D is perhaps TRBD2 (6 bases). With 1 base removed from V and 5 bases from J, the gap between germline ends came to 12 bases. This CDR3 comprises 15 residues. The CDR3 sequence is CASSLDGTLDNEQFF. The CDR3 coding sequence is TGTGCCAGCAGTTTAGACGGGACTCTGGACAATGAGCAGTTCTTC.

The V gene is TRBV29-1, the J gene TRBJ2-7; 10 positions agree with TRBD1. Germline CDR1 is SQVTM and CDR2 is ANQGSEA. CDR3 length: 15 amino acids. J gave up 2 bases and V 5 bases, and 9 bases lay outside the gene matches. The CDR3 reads CSVCIGGTGAYEQYF. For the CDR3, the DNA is TGCAGCGTTTGCATCGGGGGGACAGGGGCCTACGAGCAGTACTTC.

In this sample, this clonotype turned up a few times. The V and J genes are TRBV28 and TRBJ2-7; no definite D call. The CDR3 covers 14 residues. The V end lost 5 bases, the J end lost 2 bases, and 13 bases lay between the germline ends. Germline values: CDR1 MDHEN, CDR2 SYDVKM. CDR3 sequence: CASSNSLSTYEQYF. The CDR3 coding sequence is TGTGCCAGCAGTAACTCCCTCTCCACCTACGAGCAGTACTTC.

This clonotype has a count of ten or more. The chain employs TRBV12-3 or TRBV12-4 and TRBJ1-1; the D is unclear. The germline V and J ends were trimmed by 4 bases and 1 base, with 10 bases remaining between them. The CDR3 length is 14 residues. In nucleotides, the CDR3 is TGTGCCAGCAGTTCATCAGCAGGGAACACTGAAGCTTTCTTT. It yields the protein CASSSSAGNTEAFF.

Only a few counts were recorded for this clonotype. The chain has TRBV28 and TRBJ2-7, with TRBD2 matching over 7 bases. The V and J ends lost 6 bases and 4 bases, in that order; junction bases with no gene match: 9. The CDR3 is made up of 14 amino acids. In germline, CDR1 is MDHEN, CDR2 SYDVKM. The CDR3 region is CASRPPGLPYEQYF. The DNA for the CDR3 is TGTGCCAGCAGACCGCCGGGACTACCTTACGAGCAGTACTTC.

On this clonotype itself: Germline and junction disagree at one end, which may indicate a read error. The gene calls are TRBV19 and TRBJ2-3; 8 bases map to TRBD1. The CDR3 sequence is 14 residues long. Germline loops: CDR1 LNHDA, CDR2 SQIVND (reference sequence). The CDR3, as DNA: TGTGCCAGTAGTATCCCCACGACAGGGGAGACGCAGTACTTT. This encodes CASSIPTTGETQYF. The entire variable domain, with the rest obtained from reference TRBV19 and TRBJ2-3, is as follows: DGGITQSPKYLFRKEGQNVTLSCEQNLNHDAMYWYRQDPGQGLRLIYYSQIVNDFQKGDIAEGYSVSREKKESFPLTVTSAQKNPTAFYLCASSIPTTGETQYFGPGTRLTVL.

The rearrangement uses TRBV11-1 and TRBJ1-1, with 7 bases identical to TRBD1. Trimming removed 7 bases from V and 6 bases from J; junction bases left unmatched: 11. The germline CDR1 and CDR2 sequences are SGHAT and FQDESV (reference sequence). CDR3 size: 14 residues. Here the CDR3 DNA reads TGTGCCAGCAAGACAGGGAGGTTTCGCGCTGAAGCTTTCTTT. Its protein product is CASKTGRFRAEAFF. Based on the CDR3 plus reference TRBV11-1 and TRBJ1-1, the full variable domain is EAEVAQSPRYKITEKSQAVAFWCDPISGHATLYWYRQILGQGPELLVQFQDESVVDDSQLPKDRFSAERLKGVDSTLKIQPAELGDSAMYLCASKTGRFRAEAFFGQGTRLTVV.

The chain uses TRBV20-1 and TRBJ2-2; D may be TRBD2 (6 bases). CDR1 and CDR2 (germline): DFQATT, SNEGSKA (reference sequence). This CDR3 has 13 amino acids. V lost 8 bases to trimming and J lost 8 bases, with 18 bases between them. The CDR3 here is CSTQNGGTGELFF. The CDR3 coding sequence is TGCAGTACGCAGAATGGGGGGACGGGGGAGCTGTTTTTT.

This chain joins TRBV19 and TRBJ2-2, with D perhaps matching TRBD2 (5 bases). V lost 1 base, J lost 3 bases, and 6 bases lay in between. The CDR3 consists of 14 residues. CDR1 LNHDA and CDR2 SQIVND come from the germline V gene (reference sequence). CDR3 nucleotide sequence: TGTGCCAGTAGTATAGGAGGGTACACCGGGGAGCTGTTTTTT. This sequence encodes CASSIGGYTGELFF.

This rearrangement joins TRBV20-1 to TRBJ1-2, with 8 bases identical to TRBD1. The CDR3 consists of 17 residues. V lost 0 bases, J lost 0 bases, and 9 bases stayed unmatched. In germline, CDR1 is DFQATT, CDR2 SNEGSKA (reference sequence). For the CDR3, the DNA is TGCAGTGCTAGAGAGGCGGACAGGGATCAATCTAACTATGGCTACACCTTC. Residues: CSAREADRDQSNYGYTF.

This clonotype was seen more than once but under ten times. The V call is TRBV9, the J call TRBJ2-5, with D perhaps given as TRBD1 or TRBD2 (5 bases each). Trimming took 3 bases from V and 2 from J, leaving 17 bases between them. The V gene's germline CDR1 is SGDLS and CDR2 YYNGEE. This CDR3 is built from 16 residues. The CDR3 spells CASSAGTGILQETQYF. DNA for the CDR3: TGTGCCAGCAGCGCCGGGACGGGGATCCTTCAAGAGACCCAGTACTTC.

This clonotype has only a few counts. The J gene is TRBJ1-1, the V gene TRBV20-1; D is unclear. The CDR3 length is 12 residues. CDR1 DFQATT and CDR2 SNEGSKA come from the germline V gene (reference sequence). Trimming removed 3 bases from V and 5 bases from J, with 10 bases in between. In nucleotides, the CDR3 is TGCAGTGCTAGGCGGACGGGGACTGAAGCTTTCTTT. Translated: CSARRTGTEAFF.